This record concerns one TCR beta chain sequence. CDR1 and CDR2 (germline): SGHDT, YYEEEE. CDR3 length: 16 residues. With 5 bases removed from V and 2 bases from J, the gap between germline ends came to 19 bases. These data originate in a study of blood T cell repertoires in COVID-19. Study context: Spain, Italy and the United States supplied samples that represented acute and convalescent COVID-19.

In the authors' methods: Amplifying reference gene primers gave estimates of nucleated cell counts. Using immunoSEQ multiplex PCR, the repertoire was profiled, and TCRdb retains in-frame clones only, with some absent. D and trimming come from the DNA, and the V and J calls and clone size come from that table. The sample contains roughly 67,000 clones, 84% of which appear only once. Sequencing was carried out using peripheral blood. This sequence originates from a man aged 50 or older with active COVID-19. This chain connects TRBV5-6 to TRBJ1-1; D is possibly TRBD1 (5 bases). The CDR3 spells CASSQPPRALNTEAFF. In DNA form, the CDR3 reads TGTGCCAGCAGTCAGCCCCCCAGGGCGCTCAACACTGAAGCTTTCTTT.